The entry below gives a single T cell receptor (beta chain) sequence along with its context. Antigen specificity is unknown. This record comes from a study of memory CD4+ T cells and cytomegalovirus serostatus. Background on the study: Donors were healthy Belgian adults, some 10 CMV seropositive and about 24 seronegative. Study outcomes and limitations: Repertoires predicted CMV serostatus with median bootstrapped AUC of about 0.96. CD4+ memory repertoires contained about 40% of the roughly 150 reported CMV TCRbeta sequences.

The sort gate was single viable CD3+CD4+CD8-CD45RO+ cells for memory CD4+ T cells. Positive selection with CD4 microbeads enriched total CD4+ T cells. Generated by immunoSEQ multiplex PCR, the TCRdb table keeps only in-frame clones and is missing some. Of roughly 40,000 clones listed, 60% to 85% were seen once; the top ten hold 0.7% to 0.8%. The length of the CDR3 is 13 residues. The V end lost 3 bases, the J end lost 5 bases, and 10 bases lay between the germline ends. Germline V gene data show CDR1 as KGHSH and CDR2 as LQKENI. The TCR was taken from an adult in good health and CMV-seronegative. The sequencing sample was made of memory CD4+ T cells from blood. The chain recombines TRBV18 with TRBJ2-5; D possibly corresponds to TRBD2 (6 bases). The CDR3 reads CASSPGGWETQYF. CDR3 coding DNA: TGTGCCAGCTCACCGGGAGGATGGGAGACCCAGTACTTC.